The T cell receptor (beta chain) described here comes from a study of identical twins. The study, taken as a whole, reports: When twins shared out-of-frame alpha sequences, those sequences had excess low generation probability. Modelling approaches yielded underestimates of out-of-frame TCR alpha sharing between monozygotic twins. Not following the same donors, the study drew its conclusions from cross-sectional statistical analysis.

TCRdb re-derived calls from the 5' RACE reads in MiXCR, one entry per CDR3 protein. Of 700,000 or so distinct CDR3 sequences detected, 8.6% appear once; the ten largest clones hold 0.75% to 1%. This clonotype was found many times. Its specificity is unknown. The germline V gene has CDR1 SEHNR and CDR2 FQNEAQ (reference sequence). Deletions cut 1 base from V and 4 bases from J, with 14 bases between. The CDR3 has 16 amino acids. These data also formed part of another study, on yellow fever vaccine responses in identical twins. From that report: Twins reportedly showed a vaccine T cell response that seemed partly convergent and partly personalized.

The origin of this receptor is a woman under 30 in good health. The chain is built from TRBV7-9 and TRBJ2-1, with a weak D call TRBD1 (6 bases). Sequenced input: PBMCs. The CDR3 region has the DNA TGTGCCAGCAGCTTAGACCCCAGGGGCGCGTACAATGAGCAGTTCTTC. This codes for CASSLDPRGAYNEQFF.